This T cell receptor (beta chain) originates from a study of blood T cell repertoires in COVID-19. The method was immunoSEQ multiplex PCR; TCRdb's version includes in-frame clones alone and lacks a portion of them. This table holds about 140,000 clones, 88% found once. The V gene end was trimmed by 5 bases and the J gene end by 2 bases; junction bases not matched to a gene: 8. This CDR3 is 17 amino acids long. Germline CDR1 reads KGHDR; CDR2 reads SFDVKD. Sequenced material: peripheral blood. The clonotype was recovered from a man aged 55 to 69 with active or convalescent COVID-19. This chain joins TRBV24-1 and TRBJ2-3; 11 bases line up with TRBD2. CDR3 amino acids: CATSGSASGRNTDTQYF. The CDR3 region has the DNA TGTGCCACCAGTGGGTCGGCTAGCGGGAGGAACACAGATACGCAGTATTTT.